This T cell receptor (beta chain) stems from a study of regulatory T cells in long-lasting Graves disease (dated by TCRdb to about 2021). As for the study more broadly: Patients with newly diagnosed Graves' disease had been on antithyroid drugs for under 3 months. A total of around 35 samples underwent TCR sequencing, from roughly 13 patients with persistent Graves' disease and 20 patients with newly diagnosed Graves' disease. The study was registered as a clinical trial and conducted in China. Peripheral blood TCR sequencing and RNA sequencing compared persistent Graves' disease patients with newly diagnosed Graves' disease patients.

The sample's time point label, in plain terms: newly diagnosed GD, antithyroid drugs for less than 3 months. For both TCR sequencing and RNA sequencing, RNA was extracted from PBMCs using TRIzol. Graves' disease was diagnosed according to American Thyroid Association guidelines. Patients were recruited from an endocrinology department in Xi'an, China. Each patient gave approximately 10 milliliters of peripheral blood, collected in an EDTA anticoagulant tube. Ficoll Paque Plus density gradient separation was used to isolate PBMCs, and no further T cell sorting was done. RNA quality was checked with an Agilent 2100 Bioanalyzer and agarose gel, and concentration with a NanoDrop 2000. This clonotype has at least ten counts. There is no known antigen for this receptor. Qualities for individual bases were not recorded, and no much larger clone is one base off. The library was prepared using multiplex PCR. For sequencing, an Illumina HiSeq 4000 was employed. TCR beta libraries were built with iRepertoire HTBI primers and Arm-PCR amplification of CDR3 regions. Gel purification was performed on PCR products prior to sequencing. Per the authors' processing: Across samples, 60 to 80 TRBV and around 15 TRBJ segments were identified and used for gene usage analysis of CDR3 amino acid clonotypes. COPE and FqMerger were used to merge the filtered high-quality paired reads into contigs. BLAST was used to align contigs to IMGT TRBV, TRBD and TRBJ reference genes, and CDR3 was defined according to IMGT. Any clonotype with a frequency above 0.1% was classified as a highly expanded clone. Repertoire diversity was measured by Shannon entropy, and V-J evenness by the Gini coefficient. Public clonotypes were defined as clonotypes shared by more than one individual. In-frame beta chains were kept once TCRdb had trimmed the public reads at Q25 with fastp and called clones with MiXCR. Each entry is one CDR3 protein sequence, shown with its most common DNA and genes. The V and J calls here are based on TCRdb, not the publication. For this sample the table gives about 210,000 distinct CDR3 sequences, of which approximately 18% were detected only once. The top ten constitute about 11% of the sample.

Study-wide conclusions, independent of this receptor: Preferential use of TRBV28, TRBJ1-2 and TRBJ2-5 was observed in persistent disease, whereas TRBV20-1 and TRBJ2-1 were favored in newly diagnosed disease. The authors acknowledged the small sample size as a limitation that may reduce accuracy. Only peripheral blood was studied, because thyroid tissue, the primary lesion, was inaccessible. Persistent patients shared more public clonotypes among themselves (around 3,000) than newly diagnosed patients did (roughly 920). Sequencing and analysis were limited to the TCR beta chain. Lower TCR Shannon entropy and fewer highly expanded clones were observed in persistent Graves' disease patients than in newly diagnosed patients, which suggested clonal expansion.

CDR3 length: 19 amino acids, cysteine to phenylalanine. Of all the DNA, just the CDR3 is kept, 57 bases in frame from base 1. CDR1 and CDR2 are drawn from the germline V gene: SGHVS, FQNEAQ. V ends up 5 bases short and J 0 bases short, with an unmatched junction base count of 13. The same data also contributed to another study, on T cells in Graves' hyperthyroidism and ophthalmopathy. That second report states: Graves' hyperthyroidism was defined as stable when no progression to ophthalmopathy occurred over 18 months of follow-up. The hyperthyroidism patients were between 18 and 65 years old and newly diagnosed, with a disease duration of less than 2 months. Exclusion was applied to patients with uncontrolled infections, other autoimmune diseases, pregnancy or lactation. Diagnoses relied on clinical symptoms, serum thyroxine and TRAb, thyroid ultrasound and orbital computed tomography. For the first round of RT-PCR on the TCR CDR3, the HTBI primer set was used together with the Qiagen OneStep RT-PCR kit. Most expanded thyroid clonotypes (frequency above 0.001) were also detected in blood, a finding suggesting that blood repertoires may reflect thyroid immune responses. A model built on a 13 V-J signature distinguished ophthalmopathy from stable hyperthyroidism, reaching about 89% sensitivity and under 84% specificity in cross-validation and 80%/75% in testing. In validation, progression to ophthalmopathy was predicted by the model with around 71% sensitivity and around 75% specificity, a median of roughly 6 months before onset. To identify TCR V-J signatures that set the groups apart, the researchers used a discovery cohort of 90 to 100 patients, made up of roughly 45 with Graves' ophthalmopathy and about 55 with stable Graves' hyperthyroidism. Prospective prediction of ophthalmopathy was tested in an independent validation cohort consisting of roughly 19 hyperthyroidism patients and 17 patients who later progressed to ophthalmopathy. The 95 to 100 discovery patients were randomly divided into training and test sets at a 7:3 ratio. Thyroid tissue and blood T-cell repertoires from over 5 Graves' hyperthyroidism patients were also compared in the study. After sampling, hyperthyroidism patients received methimazole starting at 30 mg daily, and ophthalmopathy patients received high-dose intravenous methylprednisolone. Libraries were constructed in a second round of multiplex PCR, after which size selection and purification were performed. The libraries were sequenced on an Illumina HiSeq2000 using paired-end 100 bp reads. SOAPnuke was used to process the raw data, with reads discarded if the reads contained adapters or uncalled bases, had a mean Phred below 15, or lacked an exact constant-primer or identifier match. High-quality paired reads were merged with COPE v1.2.5, and unique nucleotide sequences were defined as clonotypes. MiTCR v1.1 was used to align clonotypes to the IMGT TRBV, TRBD and TRBJ reference segments. The analysis included only V-J combinations with a frequency above 0.0001, which together covered 99% to 99.2% of the repertoires. The TCS score was defined as the ratio of F50 (clonal expansion) to E x V (chaos), calculated using BLOSUM62-based TCRdist between CDR3 peptides within each V-J. Welch's t-statistics and random forest reduced fewer than 550 V-J features to 13, which were used in a naive Bayes classifier (R e1071). No statistical method was used to set the sample size in advance, and investigators knew the group allocation. TCR Vbeta CDR3 sequencing of some 140 peripheral blood samples (over 40 ophthalmopathy, 75 to 85 hyperthyroidism and roughly 17 progressor patients) is reported in the paper.

The V and J segments used are TRBV7-8 and TRBJ2-6, and 7 junctional nucleotides match TRBD1. The sequencing here drew on peripheral blood mononuclear cells (PBMCs), taken at new diagnosis, from a patient treated with antithyroid drugs. The source of this sequence is a woman in her 30s with Graves disease. Donor details come from another sample of the same person, matched by shared clones. The CDR3 corresponds to CASSDTLGTASSGANVLTF. The nucleotide sequence reads as follows: TGTGCCAGCAGCGACACCCTCGGGACAGCGAGCTCTGGGGCCAACGTCCTGACTTTC. Outside the CDR3, residues come from the reference TRBV7-8 and TRBJ2-6 proteins, so the full variable domain is: GAGVSQSPRYKVAKRGQDVALRCDPISGHVSLFWYQQALGQGPEFLTYFQNEAQLDKSGLPSDRFFAERPEGSVSTLKIQRTQQEDSAVYLCASSDTLGTASSGANVLTFGAGSRLTVL.